This entry lists 32 T cell receptor beta chains sequenced from one sample in a study of regulatory T cells in long-lasting Graves disease. Time point: newly diagnosed GD, antithyroid drugs for less than 3 months. There was RNA extracted from PBMCs, and the TCR library was made from it. CDR3 regions were amplified by Arm-PCR using iRepertoire HTBI primers to build TCR beta libraries. TCRdb reprocessed the multiplex PCR reads with MiXCR, giving one entry per CDR3 protein. The sample has roughly 420,000 distinct CDR3 sequences, 12% to 15% seen once. The same sample was also studied in work on T cells in Graves' hyperthyroidism and ophthalmopathy.

Material: peripheral blood mononuclear cells (PBMCs), obtained at new diagnosis, from a patient treated with antithyroid drugs. These receptors all stem from a woman aged 50 to 65 with Graves disease.

In this sample, this clonotype turned up a few times. The rearrangement uses TRBV6-1 and TRBJ2-1; perhaps TRBD2 as D (5 bases). Germline lookup yields CDR1 MNHNS and CDR2 SASEGT. The CDR3 spans 16 residues. The V and J ends lost 5 bases and 8 bases respectively, with 22 bases between them. CDR3 nucleotides: TGTGCCAGCAGTCCTTTGTCTGGGAGCGATTTCCATGAGCAGTTCTTC. This translates into CASSPLSGSDFHEQFF.

This clonotype was observed many times. The chain is built from TRBV2 and TRBJ2-7, with 8 nucleotides matching TRBD1. CDR1 is SNHLY and CDR2 is FYNNEI in the germline V gene. V shed 4 bases, J shed 2 bases, and the junction held 7 bases outside the gene matches. The CDR3 is made up of 15 amino acids. CDR3 loop: CASSGDRGSTYEQYF. CDR3 nucleotide sequence: TGTGCCAGCAGTGGAGACAGGGGAAGTACCTACGAGCAGTACTTC. The whole variable domain, remainder taken from reference TRBV2 and TRBJ2-7, is EPEVTQTPSHQVTQMGQEVILRCVPISNHLYFYWYRQILGQKVEFLVSFYNNEISEKSEIFDDQFSVERPDGSNFTLKIRSTKLEDSAMYFCASSGDRGSTYEQYFGPGTRLTVT.

This clonotype appeared many times. The chain recombines TRBV9 with TRBJ1-5, with no clear D. Germline assignment: CDR1 SGDLS and CDR2 YYNGEE. V was pared by 4 bases and J by 1 base, with 9 bases between. This CDR3 region has 14 residues. The CDR3 is CASSLDMSNQPQHF. In nucleotides, the CDR3 is TGTGCCAGCAGCCTTGACATGAGCAATCAGCCCCAGCATTTT.

The CDR3 DNA sequence: TGTGCCAGCAGCCCGGCCGGAATCGACGAGCAGTACTTC. Protein product: CASSPAGIDEQYF. The rearrangement uses TRBV3-1 and TRBJ2-7; D call uncertain. Germline assignment: CDR1 LGHDT and CDR2 YNNKEL (reference sequence). CDR3 size: 13 residues. Trimming stripped 4 bases from V and 5 bases from J, with 12 bases between.

The sample holds many counts of this clonotype. V is TRBV12-3 or TRBV12-4 and J is TRBJ2-7; D gene ambiguous. With 3 bases removed from V and 6 bases from J, the gap between germline ends came to 15 bases. CDR3 length equals 14 residues. The CDR3 here is CASSFLDTTGEQYF. The CDR3 DNA reads TGTGCCAGCAGTTTTTTAGACACCACGGGCGAGCAGTACTTC.

This clonotype was seen only a few times. The V gene is TRBV2, the J gene TRBJ2-1; D may be TRBD2 (5 bases). Germline V gene data show CDR1 as SNHLY and CDR2 as FYNNEI. Trimming removed 2 bases from V and 7 bases from J, with 6 bases in between. The CDR3 runs 12 residues. CDR3 bases: TGTGCCAGCAGTGAACCGGGGAATGAGCAGTTCTTC. This sequence encodes CASSEPGNEQFF.

This clonotype occurred many times. The CDR3 DNA reads as TGTGCCAGTATACTAGCGGGAGGGCAACATGAATACGAGCAGTACTTC. Translation: CASILAGGQHEYEQYF. The J gene is TRBJ2-7, the V gene TRBV28; 13 bases agree with TRBD2. The junction had 12 bases not matched to a gene; V was cut back by 9 bases and J by 4 bases. Germline V gene sequence: CDR1 MDHEN, CDR2 SYDVKM. The CDR3 covers 16 residues.

In this sample, this clonotype turned up many times. V is TRBV3-1 and J is TRBJ2-7; TRBD1 matches 9 bases. Germline V gives CDR1 LGHDT, CDR2 YNNKEL (reference sequence). The CDR3 length is 12 residues. After removal of 6 bases from V and 5 bases from J, the junction contained 2 bases not matched to a gene. CDR3 sequence reads: CASRRTGDEQYF. CDR3 sequence (DNA): TGTGCCAGCAGGCGGACAGGGGACGAGCAGTACTTC.

This clonotype was seen many times. The chain combines TRBV14 with TRBJ1-2; D unresolved. V was pared by 1 base and J by 5 bases, with 8 bases between. The CDR3 contains 13 residues. CDR1 is SGHDN, CDR2 FVKESK, per germline. The CDR3: CASSQGPVYGYTF. The CDR3 DNA is TGTGCCAGCAGCCAAGGTCCAGTTTATGGCTACACCTTC. The variable domain in full, completed from reference TRBV14 and TRBJ1-2, reads EAGVTQFPSHSVIEKGQTVTLRCDPISGHDNLYWYRRVMGKEIKFLLHFVKESKQDESGMPNNRFLAERTGGTYSTLKVQPAELEDSGVYFCASSQGPVYGYTFGSGTRLTVV.

The chain couples TRBV7-3 to TRBJ2-5, with D possibly matching TRBD1 (5 bases). Between the trimmed V and J ends, which lost 5 bases and 2 bases, there was a span of 9 bases. CDR3 length: 13 amino acids. Germline CDR1 reads SGHTA; CDR2 reads FQGTGA. CDR3 region: CASSQGSQETQYF. In DNA, the CDR3 is TGTGCCAGCAGCCAGGGATCACAAGAGACCCAGTACTTC.

This clonotype was seen at least ten times. The chain combines TRBV12-3 or TRBV12-4 with TRBJ2-7; D is unresolved. V was clipped by 3 bases and J by 6 bases, with 9 bases between them. This CDR3 is built from 12 residues. The CDR3 sequence: CASSFSPGEQYF. The DNA of the CDR3 is TGTGCCAGCAGTTTCTCCCCGGGCGAGCAGTACTTC.

This clonotype appeared many times. This chain connects TRBV6-1 to TRBJ2-7; 9 bases are a match to TRBD2. Germline CDR1 is MNHNS and CDR2 is SASEGT. V trimming: 2 bases; J trimming: 2 bases; junction bases outside the gene matches: 4. The CDR3 runs to 15 residues. This chain's CDR3 is CASSEWLAGAYEQYF. The DNA for the CDR3 is TGTGCCAGCAGTGAATGGTTAGCGGGAGCCTACGAGCAGTACTTC.

The chain joins TRBV19 to TRBJ2-1; 8 nucleotides agree with TRBD2. Germline CDR1 reads LNHDA; CDR2 reads SQIVND (reference sequence). The CDR3 contains 16 residues. The junction had 11 bases not matched to a gene; V was cut back by 6 bases and J by 4 bases. This CDR3 is CASRTSDVTRYNEQFF. As DNA, the CDR3 is TGTGCCAGTAGGACTAGCGATGTCACTCGTTACAATGAGCAGTTCTTC.

The table lists this clonotype with many counts. The chain couples TRBV11-2 to TRBJ1-2; possible D gene TRBD1, 5 bases. The CDR3 covers 14 residues. Trimming cost V 5 bases and J 4 bases, with 14 bases left between them. The germline V gene encodes CDR1 SGHAT and CDR2 FQNNGV. DNA of the CDR3: TGTGCCAGCAGCCAATCCAGGGTGTCCTATGGCTACACCTTC. Its protein product is CASSQSRVSYGYTF. The variable domain in full, with the rest retrieved from reference TRBV11-2 and TRBJ1-2, is EAGVAQSPRYKIIEKRQSVAFWCNPISGHATLYWYQQILGQGPKLLIQFQNNGVVDDSQLPKDRFSAERLKGVDSTLKIQPAKLEDSAVYLCASSQSRVSYGYTFGSGTRLTVV.

The chain couples TRBV7-9 to TRBJ2-1, with 11 bases matching TRBD2. Unmatched junction bases numbered 14, after V lost 1 base and J lost 0 bases. The CDR3 consists of 21 residues. CDR1 SEHNR and CDR2 FQNEAQ come from the germline V gene (reference sequence). The CDR3 spells CASSLVLGLAGGKSSYNEQFF. The CDR3 nucleotides are TGTGCCAGCAGCTTAGTCCTTGGGCTAGCGGGAGGAAAGAGCTCCTACAATGAGCAGTTCTTC.

This clonotype came up many times. The CDR3: CASSSTGLGYGYTF. The CDR3 DNA sequence: TGTGCCAGCAGTTCGACAGGGTTAGGCTATGGCTACACCTTC. The chain recombines TRBV12-3 or TRBV12-4 with TRBJ1-2; TRBD1 matches at 7 bases. Trimming at V came to 4 bases and at J to 4 bases, leaving 6 bases not matched to a gene. The CDR3 contains 14 residues.

This clonotype turned up a few times. The chain joins TRBV11-2 to TRBJ2-4, with D maybe TRBD2 (7 bases). Trimming removed 5 bases from V and 2 bases from J, with 34 bases in between. This CDR3 is built from 22 residues. The germline V gene has CDR1 SGHAT and CDR2 FQNNGV. The CDR3: CASSPFGGSRVGGGWTKNIQYF. In nucleotides, the CDR3 is TGTGCCAGCAGCCCATTTGGGGGTTCTCGGGTGGGAGGGGGGTGGACCAAAAACATTCAGTACTTC.

This clonotype was counted at least ten times. The chain is built from TRBV30 and TRBJ2-3; 14 nucleotides line up with TRBD2. Germline CDR1 reads GTSNPN; CDR2 reads SVGIG (reference sequence). V was pared by 1 base and J by 4 bases, with 1 base of the junction left unmatched. This CDR3 has 15 residues. CDR3 sequence reads: CAWSGGLAGADTQYF. CDR3 bases: TGTGCCTGGAGTGGGGGACTAGCGGGAGCAGATACGCAGTATTTT.

This clonotype was picked up many times. V gene TRBV2 combines with J gene TRBJ2-1; 8 nucleotides align to TRBD2. The CDR3 runs to 17 residues. With V trimmed by 6 bases and J by 0 bases, 10 bases remained unmatched. CDR1 and CDR2 from the germline V gene are SNHLY and FYNNEI. DNA of the CDR3: TGTGCCAGCAGAGGGACTAGGACCCCGGGCTCCTACAATGAGCAGTTCTTC. The encoded protein is CASRGTRTPGSYNEQFF.

The V call is TRBV9, the J call TRBJ1-4; D gene unclear. CDR1 and CDR2 from the germline V gene are SGDLS and YYNGEE. This CDR3 is 13 amino acids long. V was trimmed by 0 bases and J by 8 bases, leaving 8 bases between them. CDR3 sequence: CASSVASGEKLFF. The CDR3 DNA sequence: TGTGCCAGCAGCGTAGCTTCCGGGGAAAAACTGTTTTTT.

At least ten counts were recorded for this clonotype. The chain joins TRBV7-9 to TRBJ2-1, with 7 bases matching TRBD2. The CDR3 is 17 residues long. The germline CDR1 and CDR2 sequences are SEHNR and FQNEAQ (reference sequence). V dropped 5 bases and J dropped 4; count of bases not matched to a gene: 14. CDR3 coding DNA: TGTGCCAGCAGCCCCCGACTGACGAAGCGGGGATACAATGAGCAGTTCTTC. Translation gives CASSPRLTKRGYNEQFF. Looking up the rest from reference TRBV7-9 and TRBJ2-1 gives the full variable domain: DTGVSQNPRHKITKRGQNVTFRCDPISEHNRLYWYRQTLGQGPEFLTYFQNEAQLEKSRLLSDRFSAERPKGSFSTLEIQRTEQGDSAMYLCASSPRLTKRGYNEQFFGPGTRLTVL.

This chain connects TRBV4-2 to TRBJ2-7; D remains ambiguous. Germline V CDR1 and CDR2: LGHNA, YNFKEQ. Trimming shortened V by 0 bases and J by 0 bases, and 9 bases separated the two germline ends. This CDR3 has 15 residues. In nucleotides, the CDR3 is TGTGCCAGCAGCCAAGATACGGATAGCTCCTACGAGCAGTACTTC. Translation: CASSQDTDSSYEQYF.

This clonotype has ten or more counts. The chain combines TRBV6-1 with TRBJ2-3, with 15 bases lining up with TRBD2. With V trimmed by 6 bases and J by 0 bases, 7 bases remained unmatched. The V gene's germline CDR1 is MNHNS and CDR2 SASEGT. The CDR3 length is 18 residues. CDR3 residues: CASRGLAGGVESTDTQYF. Here the CDR3 DNA reads TGTGCCAGCAGGGGACTAGCGGGAGGTGTTGAGAGCACAGATACGCAGTATTTT.

This chain connects TRBV5-1 to TRBJ2-5; the D gene is possibly TRBD1 (7 bases). The V end was cut by 0 bases, the J end by 2 bases, with 11 bases between. CDR1 and CDR2 from the germline V gene are SGHRS and YFSETQ. The CDR3 loop spans 15 amino acids. The CDR3 here is CASSLARGAQETQYF. The CDR3 DNA reads TGCGCCAGCAGCTTGGCCAGGGGGGCTCAAGAGACCCAGTACTTC.

The rearrangement joins TRBV25-1 to TRBJ2-5; D may be TRBD1 (6 bases). Germline CDR1 MGHDK, CDR2 SYGVNS. The germline V and J ends were trimmed by 5 bases and 4 bases, with 20 bases remaining between them. The CDR3 has 16 residues. The CDR3 DNA sequence: TGTGCCAGCAGTCCCGTCGGGGCAGGGGTTGGAGAGACCCAGTACTTC. This codes for CASSPVGAGVGETQYF.

Only a few counts were recorded for this clonotype. The chain carries TRBV13 and TRBJ1-5, with 8 nucleotides matching TRBD1. Per germline, CDR1 PRHDT and CDR2 FYEKMQ (reference sequence). This CDR3 is built from 15 residues. J lost 8 bases, V lost 4 bases, and 10 bases had no gene match. The CDR3 sequence: CASSSGQAAGEPQHF. CDR3 nucleotides: TGTGCCAGCAGCTCGGGACAGGCGGCGGGGGAGCCCCAGCATTTT.

This clonotype was counted at least ten times. The chain is built from TRBV20-1 and TRBJ2-1, with 11 bases that match TRBD2. Per germline, CDR1 DFQATT and CDR2 SNEGSKA (reference sequence). CDR3 length equals 17 residues. J lost 7 bases, V lost 1 base, and 12 bases had no gene match. The CDR3 spells CSARGGTSGMVWNEQFF. DNA for the CDR3: TGCAGTGCTAGAGGAGGGACTAGCGGAATGGTTTGGAATGAGCAGTTCTTC.

This clonotype was counted at least ten times. The rearrangement joins TRBV2 to TRBJ2-3, with 9 nucleotides matching TRBD2. The CDR3 loop spans 16 amino acids. V was pared by 5 bases and J by 6 bases, with 12 bases of the junction left unmatched. The germline V gene encodes CDR1 SNHLY and CDR2 FYNNEI. The CDR3 nucleotides are TGTGCCAGCAGTCTCTATATAGCGGGAGCGAGGGATACGCAGTATTTT. Its translation: CASSLYIAGARDTQYF.

This rearrangement joins TRBV19 to TRBJ2-7, with a tentative D call TRBD1 (6 bases). The CDR3 has 13 amino acids. V lost 6 bases and J lost 1, with 10 bases in between. CDR1 is LNHDA and CDR2 is SQIVND in the germline V gene (reference sequence). The chain's CDR3 is CASRDTGSYEQYF. The CDR3, as DNA: TGTGCCAGTAGGGACACAGGGTCCTACGAGCAGTACTTC.

The sample holds many counts of this clonotype. The chain carries TRBV6-2 or TRBV6-3 and TRBJ2-1, with 8 bases aligning to TRBD1. V lost 6 bases to trimming and J lost 2 bases; unmatched junction nucleotides: 6. CDR3 length equals 15 residues. Per germline, CDR1 MNHEY and CDR2 SVGEGT. DNA for the CDR3: TGTGCCAGCAGAGGCCGGGACAGGACCTACAATGAGCAGTTCTTC. Amino acid sequence: CASRGRDRTYNEQFF.

This clonotype has a count of ten or more. The V and J genes are TRBV27 and TRBJ1-5; tentatively, D is TRBD1 (6 bases). Trimming pared 4 bases from V and 5 bases from J, leaving 9 bases between. In germline, CDR1 is MNHEY, CDR2 SMNVEV (reference sequence). This CDR3 contains 13 residues. As DNA, the CDR3 is TGTGCCAGCAGTTACAGGGCTGATCAGCCCCAGCATTTT. Residues: CASSYRADQPQHF.

This clonotype showed up just a few times. This chain connects TRBV27 to TRBJ2-1, with 8 nucleotides matching TRBD1. The V segment lost 8 bases and the J segment 7 bases; nucleotides outside the gene matches: 10. Germline V lookup: CDR1 MNHEY, CDR2 SMNVEV (reference sequence). CDR3 length: 14 amino acids. The CDR3 DNA follows: TGTGCCAGCGGCAGGGGGCTAAGAGGGAATGAGCAGTTCTTC. Translating it yields CASGRGLRGNEQFF.